These 9 T cell receptor beta chains were sequenced from one sample in a study of shared clonotypes between healthy human individuals. Naive CD8 cells comprised CD45RO-negative, CCR7-positively selected cells, excluding terminally differentiated effector memory CD45RA+ cells. Libraries were prepared by immunoSEQ multiplex PCR; TCRdb keeps only in-frame clonotypes and omits some of them. The sample comprises about 2 million clones, just under 95% of which are singletons, and 0.85% to 1.2% rests with the top ten. The specimen sequenced was naive CD8+ T cells sorted from blood. These receptors came from a man in his late teens or twenties in good health.

The J gene is TRBJ2-7, the V gene TRBV27, with D unresolved. Per the germline V gene, CDR1 is MNHEY and CDR2 is SMNVEV (reference sequence). V gave up 4 bases and J gave up 7 bases, with 11 bases separating them. The CDR3 spans 12 residues. The CDR3 loop is CASSSPAEEQYF. CDR3 sequence (DNA): TGTGCCAGCAGTTCCCCGGCGGAGGAGCAGTACTTC.

The chain links TRBV13 to TRBJ2-1, with D tentatively TRBD1 or TRBD2 (5 bases each). V was clipped by 7 bases and J by 12 bases, with 19 bases between them. The germline V gene encodes CDR1 PRHDT and CDR2 FYEKMQ (reference sequence). The CDR3 consists of 13 residues. CDR3 nucleotides: TGTGCCAGCACCGGAATAGGGACCGGCGTGCAGTTCTTC. Its translation: CASTGIGTGVQFF.

This clone occurred once. The chain recombines TRBV6-5 with TRBJ2-2, with 13 positions matching TRBD2. The CDR3 runs 14 residues. The V gene's germline CDR1 is MNHEY and CDR2 SVGAGI. Trimming cost V 6 bases and J 7 bases; bases outside gene matches: 2. CDR3 loop: CASRGLAGYGELFF. CDR3 nucleotides: TGTGCCAGCAGGGGACTAGCGGGGTACGGGGAGCTGTTTTTT.

This chain uses TRBV7-2 with TRBJ1-5; 9 bases are a match to TRBD1. The germline V gene has CDR1 SGHTA and CDR2 FQGNSA. V dropped 5 bases and J dropped 9; count of bases not matched to a gene: 8. The CDR3 extends over 14 amino acids. CDR3 protein: CASSIGTGGPPQHF. The CDR3 DNA reads TGTGCCAGCAGCATAGGAACAGGGGGCCCGCCCCAGCATTTT.

This chain joins TRBV19 and TRBJ1-1, with a possible D match to TRBD1 (6 bases). V was clipped by 5 bases and J by 0 bases, with 10 bases between them. Germline CDR1 and CDR2: LNHDA and SQIVND (reference sequence). The CDR3 spans 14 residues. CDR3 protein: CASSQGNMNTEAFF. The CDR3 nucleotides are TGTGCCAGTAGTCAGGGGAACATGAACACTGAAGCTTTCTTT.

Note on this clone: The same CDR3 is also encoded by other DNA sequences in this sample. The chain uses TRBV19 and TRBJ2-7; tentative D call: TRBD1 (5 bases). The CDR3 has 13 amino acids. CDR1 is LNHDA, CDR2 SQIVND, per germline (reference sequence). The ends were cut back, 4 bases at V and 0 bases at J, with 7 bases in the middle. The CDR3 coding sequence is TGTGCCAGTAGTAGGACACCCTCCTACGAGCAGTACTTC. It encodes CASSRTPSYEQYF.

The chain links TRBV2 to TRBJ2-3; TRBD2 aligns across 10 bases. Germline-derived CDR1 and CDR2 are SNHLY and FYNNEI. Trimming removed 2 bases from V and 2 bases from J; junction bases left unmatched: 7. The CDR3 spans 17 residues. The CDR3 nucleotides read TGTGCCAGCAGTGAATTCCTAGCGGGGGAAATCACAGATACGCAGTATTTT. Amino acids: CASSEFLAGEITDTQYF.

The rearrangement uses TRBV4-1 and TRBJ2-7; D unresolved. Germline CDR1 and CDR2: MGHRA and YSYEKL. The length of the CDR3 is 15 residues. Trimming took off 4 bases at V and 0 bases at J, with 13 bases between the two ends. The CDR3 loop is CASSLLGRNSYEQYF. The CDR3, as DNA: TGCGCCAGCAGCCTTCTCGGACGGAACTCCTACGAGCAGTACTTC.

This sequence joins TRBV7-3 and TRBJ2-5; either TRBD1 or TRBD2 may fit D (5 bases each). Germline V gives CDR1 SGHTA, CDR2 FQGTGA. Trimming cost V 2 bases and J 4 bases, with 14 bases left between them. The CDR3 loop spans 15 amino acids. CDR3 bases: TGTGCCAGCAGCTTATCCGGTGAGGGGCTAGAGACCCAGTACTTC. Amino acids: CASSLSGEGLETQYF.